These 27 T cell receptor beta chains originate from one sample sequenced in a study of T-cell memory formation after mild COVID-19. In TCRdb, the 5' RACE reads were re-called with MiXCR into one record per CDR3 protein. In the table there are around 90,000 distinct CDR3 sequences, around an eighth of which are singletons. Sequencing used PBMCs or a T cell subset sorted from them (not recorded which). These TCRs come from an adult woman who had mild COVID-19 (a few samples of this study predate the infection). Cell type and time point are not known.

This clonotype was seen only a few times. CDR3 amino acids: CASRPPGTGGHFF. DNA for the CDR3: TGTGCCAGCAGACCCCCCGGGACAGGGGGGCATTTCTTT. The chain employs TRBV9 and TRBJ1-1; 11 bases agree with TRBD1. The V and J ends lost 5 bases and 13 bases, in that order; junction bases with no gene match: 10. The CDR3 has 13 residues. Germline values: CDR1 SGDLS, CDR2 YYNGEE.

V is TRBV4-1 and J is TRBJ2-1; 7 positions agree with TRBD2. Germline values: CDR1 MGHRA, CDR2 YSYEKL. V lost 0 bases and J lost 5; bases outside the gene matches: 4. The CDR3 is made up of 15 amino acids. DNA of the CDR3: TGCGCCAGCAGCCAAGAACAGCGGGAACACAATGAGCAGTTCTTC. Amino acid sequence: CASSQEQREHNEQFF.

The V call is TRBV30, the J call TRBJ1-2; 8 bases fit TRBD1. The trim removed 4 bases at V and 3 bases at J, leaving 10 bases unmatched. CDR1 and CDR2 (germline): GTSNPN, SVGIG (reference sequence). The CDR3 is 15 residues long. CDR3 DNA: TGTGCCTGGACTATCTCCGGGACAGGAGACTATGGCTACACCTTC. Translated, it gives CAWTISGTGDYGYTF.

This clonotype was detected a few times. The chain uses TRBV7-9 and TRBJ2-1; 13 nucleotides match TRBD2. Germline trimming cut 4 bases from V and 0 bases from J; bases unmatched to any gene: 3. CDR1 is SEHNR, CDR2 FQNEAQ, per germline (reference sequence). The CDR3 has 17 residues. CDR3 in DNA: TGTGCCAGCAGCTCAACTAGCGGGAGGGCCTCCTACAATGAGCAGTTCTTC. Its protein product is CASSSTSGRASYNEQFF.

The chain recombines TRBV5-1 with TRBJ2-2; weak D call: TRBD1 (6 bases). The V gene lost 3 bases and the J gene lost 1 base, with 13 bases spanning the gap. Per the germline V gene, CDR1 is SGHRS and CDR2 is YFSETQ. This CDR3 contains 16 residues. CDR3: CASSYPGAGNTGELFF. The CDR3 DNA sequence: TGCGCCAGCAGCTATCCAGGGGCTGGGAACACCGGGGAGCTGTTTTTT. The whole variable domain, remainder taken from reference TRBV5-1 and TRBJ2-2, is KAGVTQTPRYLIKTRGQQVTLSCSPISGHRSVSWYQQTPGQGLQFLFEYFSETQRNKGNFPGRFSGRQFSNSRSEMNVSTLELGDSALYLCASSYPGAGNTGELFFGEGSRLTVL.

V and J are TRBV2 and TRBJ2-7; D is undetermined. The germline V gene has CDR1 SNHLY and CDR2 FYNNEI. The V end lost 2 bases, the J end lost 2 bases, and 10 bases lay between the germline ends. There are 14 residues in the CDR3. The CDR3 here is CASSEWVQPYEQYF. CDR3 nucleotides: TGTGCCAGCAGTGAATGGGTACAGCCCTACGAGCAGTACTTC. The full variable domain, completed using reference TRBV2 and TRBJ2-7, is EPEVTQTPSHQVTQMGQEVILRCVPISNHLYFYWYRQILGQKVEFLVSFYNNEISEKSEIFDDQFSVERPDGSNFTLKIRSTKLEDSAMYFCASSEWVQPYEQYFGPGTRLTVT.

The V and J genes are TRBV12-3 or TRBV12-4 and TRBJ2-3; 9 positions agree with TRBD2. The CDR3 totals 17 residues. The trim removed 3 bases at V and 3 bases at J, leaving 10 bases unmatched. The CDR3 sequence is CASSFDAGGPGTDTQYF. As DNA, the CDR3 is TGTGCCAGCAGTTTTGACGCGGGGGGGCCCGGAACAGATACGCAGTATTTT.

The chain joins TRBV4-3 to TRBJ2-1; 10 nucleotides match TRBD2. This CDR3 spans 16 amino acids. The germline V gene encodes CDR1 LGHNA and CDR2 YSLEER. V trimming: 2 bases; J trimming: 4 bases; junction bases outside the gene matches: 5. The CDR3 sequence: CASSQLAGVSYNEQFF. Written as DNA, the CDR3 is TGCGCCAGCAGCCAACTAGCGGGAGTGTCTTACAATGAGCAGTTCTTC.

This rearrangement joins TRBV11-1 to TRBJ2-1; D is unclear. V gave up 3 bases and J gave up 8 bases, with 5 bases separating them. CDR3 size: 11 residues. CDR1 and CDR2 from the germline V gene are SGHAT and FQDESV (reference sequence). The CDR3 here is CASSLSYEQFF. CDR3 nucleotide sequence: TGTGCCAGCAGCTTGAGTTATGAGCAGTTCTTC. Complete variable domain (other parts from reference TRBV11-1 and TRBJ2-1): EAEVAQSPRYKITEKSQAVAFWCDPISGHATLYWYRQILGQGPELLVQFQDESVVDDSQLPKDRFSAERLKGVDSTLKIQPAELGDSAMYLCASSLSYEQFFGPGTRLTVL.

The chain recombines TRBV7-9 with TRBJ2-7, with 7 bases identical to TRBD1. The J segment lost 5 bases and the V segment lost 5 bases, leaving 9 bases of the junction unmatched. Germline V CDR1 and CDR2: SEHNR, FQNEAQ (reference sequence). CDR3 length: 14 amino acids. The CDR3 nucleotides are TGTGCCAGCAGCGACGACAGGGTTTGGCACGAGCAGTACTTC. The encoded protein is CASSDDRVWHEQYF. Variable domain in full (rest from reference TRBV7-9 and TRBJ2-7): DTGVSQNPRHKITKRGQNVTFRCDPISEHNRLYWYRQTLGQGPEFLTYFQNEAQLEKSRLLSDRFSAERPKGSFSTLEIQRTEQGDSAMYLCASSDDRVWHEQYFGPGTRLTVT.

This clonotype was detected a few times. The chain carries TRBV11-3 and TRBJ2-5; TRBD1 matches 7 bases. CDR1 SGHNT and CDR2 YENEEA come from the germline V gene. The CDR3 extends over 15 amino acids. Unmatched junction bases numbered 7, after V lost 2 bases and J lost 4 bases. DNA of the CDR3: TGTGCCAGCAGCTTAAGGGTGACAGGGAGAGAGACCCAGTACTTC. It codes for CASSLRVTGRETQYF. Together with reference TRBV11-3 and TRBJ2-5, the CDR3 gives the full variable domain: EAGVVQSPRYKIIEKKQPVAFWCNPISGHNTLYWYLQNLGQGPELLIRYENEEAVDDSQLPKDRFSAERLKGVDSTLKIQPAELGDSAVYLCASSLRVTGRETQYFGPGTRLLVL.

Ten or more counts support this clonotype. CDR3 in amino acids: CASSLGDRYNEQFF. In DNA form, the CDR3 reads TGTGCCAGCAGCTTAGGGGACCGATACAATGAGCAGTTCTTC. V gene TRBV7-8 combines with J gene TRBJ2-1; D might be TRBD1 or TRBD2, each matching 5 bases. Germline CDR1 is SGHVS and CDR2 is FQNEAQ. The CDR3 is 14 residues long. V was clipped by 1 base and J by 4 bases, with 8 bases between them.

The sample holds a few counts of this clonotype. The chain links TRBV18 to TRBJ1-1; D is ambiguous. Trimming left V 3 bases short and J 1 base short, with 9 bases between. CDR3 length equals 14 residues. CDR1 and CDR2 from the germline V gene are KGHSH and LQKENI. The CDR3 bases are TGTGCCAGCTCACCTTCCTCGGGGAACACTGAAGCTTTCTTT. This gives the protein CASSPSSGNTEAFF.

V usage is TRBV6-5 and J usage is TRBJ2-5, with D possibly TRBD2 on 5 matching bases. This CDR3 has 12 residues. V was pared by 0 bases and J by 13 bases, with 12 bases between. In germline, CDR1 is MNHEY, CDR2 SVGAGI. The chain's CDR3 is CASSYSGSALYF. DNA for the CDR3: TGTGCCAGCAGTTACTCGGGTAGCGCGCTGTACTTC.

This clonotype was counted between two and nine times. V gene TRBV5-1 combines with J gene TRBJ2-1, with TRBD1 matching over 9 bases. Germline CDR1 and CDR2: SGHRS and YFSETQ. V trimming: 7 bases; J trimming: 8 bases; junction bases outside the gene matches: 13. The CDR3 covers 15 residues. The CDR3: CASRTGEGYRDEQFF. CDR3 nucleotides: TGCGCCAGCCGGACAGGGGAGGGGTATCGGGATGAGCAGTTCTTC.

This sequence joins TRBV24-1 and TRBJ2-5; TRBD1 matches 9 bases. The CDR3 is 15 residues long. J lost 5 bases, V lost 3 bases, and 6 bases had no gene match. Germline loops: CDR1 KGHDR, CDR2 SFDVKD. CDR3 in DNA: TGTGCCACCAGTGATGGGGACAGGGTGGGGGAGACCCAGTACTTC. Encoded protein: CATSDGDRVGETQYF.

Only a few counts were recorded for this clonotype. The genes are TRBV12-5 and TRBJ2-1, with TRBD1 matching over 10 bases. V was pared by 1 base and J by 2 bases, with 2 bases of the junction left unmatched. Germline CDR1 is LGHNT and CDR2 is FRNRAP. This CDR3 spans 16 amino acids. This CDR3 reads CASGLAGTGAYNEQFF. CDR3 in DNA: TGTGCTAGTGGTTTGGCCGGGACAGGGGCCTACAATGAGCAGTTCTTC.

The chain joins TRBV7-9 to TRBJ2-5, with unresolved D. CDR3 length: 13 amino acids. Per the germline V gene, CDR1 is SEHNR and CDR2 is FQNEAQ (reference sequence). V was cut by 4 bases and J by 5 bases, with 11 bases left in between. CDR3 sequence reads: CASSSVSAETQYF. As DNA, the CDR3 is TGTGCCAGCAGCTCTGTGAGCGCGGAGACCCAGTACTTC.

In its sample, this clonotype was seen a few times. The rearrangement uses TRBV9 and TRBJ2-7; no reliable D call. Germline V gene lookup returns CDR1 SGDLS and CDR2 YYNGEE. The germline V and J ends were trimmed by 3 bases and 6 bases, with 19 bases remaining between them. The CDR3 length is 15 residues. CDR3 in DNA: TGTGCCAGCAGCGAAAGTGACTGGCTCCTTTCCGAGCAGTACTTC. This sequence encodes CASSESDWLLSEQYF.

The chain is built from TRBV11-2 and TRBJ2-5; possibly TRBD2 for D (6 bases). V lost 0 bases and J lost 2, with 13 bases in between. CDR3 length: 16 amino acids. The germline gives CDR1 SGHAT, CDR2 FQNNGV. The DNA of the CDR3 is TGTGCCAGCAGCTTAGATGGGGGGACCGCTCAAGAGACCCAGTACTTC. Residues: CASSLDGGTAQETQYF.

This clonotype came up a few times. The CDR3 sequence is CASSDSARGTEAFF. The CDR3 DNA sequence: TGTGCCAGCAGTGACTCAGCCCGGGGCACTGAAGCTTTCTTT. The chain joins TRBV6-4 to TRBJ1-1, with D unresolved. Germline V CDR1 and CDR2: MRHNA, SNTAGT. This CDR3 contains 14 residues. The V end lost 0 bases, the J end lost 4 bases, and 9 bases lay between the germline ends.

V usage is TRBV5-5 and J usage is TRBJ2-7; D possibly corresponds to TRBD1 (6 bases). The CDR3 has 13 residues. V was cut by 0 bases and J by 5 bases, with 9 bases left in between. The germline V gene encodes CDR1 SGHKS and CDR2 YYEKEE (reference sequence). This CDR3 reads CASSLEGENEQYF. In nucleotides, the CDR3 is TGTGCCAGCAGCTTGGAGGGGGAAAACGAGCAGTACTTC.

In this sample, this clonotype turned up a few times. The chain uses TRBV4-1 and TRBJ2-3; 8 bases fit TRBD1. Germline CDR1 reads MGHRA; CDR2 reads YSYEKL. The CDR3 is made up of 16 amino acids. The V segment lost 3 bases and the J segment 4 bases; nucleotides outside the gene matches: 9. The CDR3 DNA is TGCGCCAGCAGCCACCTCTCTGGACAGGGCCCAGATACGCAGTATTTT. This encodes CASSHLSGQGPDTQYF.

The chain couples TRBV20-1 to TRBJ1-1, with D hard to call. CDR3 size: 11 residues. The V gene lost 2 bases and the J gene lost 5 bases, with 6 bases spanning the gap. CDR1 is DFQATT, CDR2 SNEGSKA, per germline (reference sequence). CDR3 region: CSARLGTEAFF. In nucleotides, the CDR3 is TGCAGTGCTAGACTGGGGACTGAAGCTTTCTTT.

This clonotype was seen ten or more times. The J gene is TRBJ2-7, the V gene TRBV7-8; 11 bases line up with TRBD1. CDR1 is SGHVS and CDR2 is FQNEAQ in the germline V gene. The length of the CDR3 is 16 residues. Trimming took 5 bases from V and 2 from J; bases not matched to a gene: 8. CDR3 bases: TGTGCCAGCAGCAACCCCGGACAGGGGGCCACCTACGAGCAGTACTTC. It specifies CASSNPGQGATYEQYF.

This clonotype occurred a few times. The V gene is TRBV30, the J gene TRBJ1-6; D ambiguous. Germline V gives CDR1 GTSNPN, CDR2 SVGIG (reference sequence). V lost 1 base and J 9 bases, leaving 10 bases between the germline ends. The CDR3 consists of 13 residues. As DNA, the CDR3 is TGTGCCTGGAGTGCCTCGGAGACTTCACCCCTCCACTTT. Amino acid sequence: CAWSASETSPLHF.

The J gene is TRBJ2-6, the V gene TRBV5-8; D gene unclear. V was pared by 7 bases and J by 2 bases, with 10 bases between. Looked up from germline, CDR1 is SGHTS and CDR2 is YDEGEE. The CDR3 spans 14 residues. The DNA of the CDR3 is TGTGCCAGCCAAGAGGTCCCTGGGGCCAACGTCCTGACTTTC. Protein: CASQEVPGANVLTF.